A selection of T cell receptor beta chains follows, all from one sample in a study of control samples from healthy donors and cancer patients. TCRdb's copy holds only in-frame clones and misses some; the assay was immunoSEQ multiplex PCR. The sample contains 200,000 or so clones, around 94% of which appear only once. The source material was blood. These receptors all stem from a man over 45 in good health. Both conserved end residues are part of each CDR3. D genes are given only for firm matches. A clone size is listed for some rows: how often the clone was seen (once, few, many), or a class if it is expanded.

clone_size	d_call	v_call	j_call	cdr3_aa	cdr3_nt
-	-	TRBV7-2	TRBJ1-3	CASFWGNTIYF	TGTGCCAGCTTCTGGGGAAACACCATATATTTT
-	TRBD1	TRBV5-1	TRBJ1-1	CASSHTQGSTEAFF	TGCGCCAGCAGCCACACACAGGGGAGCACTGAAGCTTTCTTT
-	TRBD1	TRBV19	TRBJ2-7	CASSTWTGVGEQYF	TGTGCCAGTAGTACTTGGACAGGGGTCGGCGAGCAGTACTTC
-	TRBD1	TRBV5-1	TRBJ1-2	CASSSGQHPNYGYTF	TGCGCCAGCAGCTCGGGACAGCATCCTAACTATGGCTACACCTTC
-	-	TRBV5-6	TRBJ2-7	CASSLEGGSEQYF	TGTGCCAGCAGCTTGGAAGGGGGAAGCGAGCAGTACTTC
-	-	TRBV6-5	TRBJ2-3	CASNSPSTDTQYF	TGTGCCAGCAATTCCCCCAGCACAGATACGCAGTATTTT
-	-	TRBV30	TRBJ2-7	CAWARDYEQYF	TGTGCCTGGGCTAGAGATTACGAGCAGTACTTC
-	TRBD1	TRBV5-1	TRBJ1-1	CASSPDRGNTEAFF	TGCGCCAGCAGCCCAGACAGGGGGAACACTGAAGCTTTCTTT
-	-	TRBV27	TRBJ2-7	CASSFKTTYEQYF	TGTGCCAGCAGTTTTAAGACTACCTACGAGCAGTACTTC
once	-	TRBV19	TRBJ2-3	CASSMQPASDTQYF	TGTGCCAGTAGTATGCAGCCCGCCTCAGATACGCAGTATTTT
-	-	TRBV6-5	TRBJ1-6	CASSPTWSPLHF	TGTGCCAGCAGCCCAACCTGGTCACCCCTCCACTTT
-	-	TRBV28	TRBJ2-7	CASSLTQGGSEQYF	TGTGCCAGCAGTTTAACCCAGGGTGGGAGCGAGCAGTACTTC
-	TRBD1	TRBV27	TRBJ1-2	CASRLLAGGDGYTF	TGTGCCAGCCGCCTCCTCGCAGGGGGCGATGGCTACACCTTC
-	-	TRBV2	TRBJ1-5	CASRRESDQPQHF	TGTGCCAGCCGACGGGAATCCGATCAGCCCCAGCATTTT
-	-	TRBV5-4	TRBJ1-1	CASSLGQPETEAFF	TGTGCCAGCAGCTTAGGACAGCCCGAAACTGAAGCTTTCTTT
-	-	TRBV7-2	TRBJ1-6	CASSRLYTGREVSPLHF	TGTGCCAGCAGCCGGTTGTACACGGGCAGGGAGGTTTCACCCCTCCACTTT
-	-	TRBV7-3	TRBJ1-3	CASSLTRNANTIYF	TGTGCCAGCAGCTTAACTAGGAACGCAAACACCATATATTTT
-	-	TRBV4-2	TRBJ1-2	CASSQDRLNYGYTF	TGTGCCAGCAGCCAAGATAGACTGAACTATGGCTACACCTTC
-	-	TRBV3-1/TRBV3-2	TRBJ1-3	CASSQDGDTIYF	TGCGCCAGCAGCCAAGACGGGGACACCATATATTTT
-	TRBD1	TRBV7-2	TRBJ1-5	CASSLAPGGGNQPQHF	TGTGCCAGCAGCTTAGCCCCAGGGGGTGGGAATCAGCCCCAGCATTTT
-	-	TRBV15	TRBJ1-5	CATSRDRGWDQPQHF	TGTGCCACCAGCAGAGATAGGGGGTGGGATCAGCCCCAGCATTTT
once	-	TRBV18	TRBJ1-2	CASSPRDNYGYTF	TGTGCCAGCTCACCCCGGGACAACTATGGCTACACCTTC
-	TRBD1	TRBV11-2	TRBJ2-2	CASSLQGARDTGELFF	TGTGCCAGCAGCCTACAGGGGGCGAGGGACACCGGGGAGCTGTTTTTT
once	TRBD2	TRBV7-2	TRBJ2-1	CASSRLAGGYNEQFF	TGTGCCAGCAGCCGGCTAGCGGGGGGGTACAATGAGCAGTTCTTC
-	-	TRBV5-4	TRBJ1-4	CASSVGPGAGEKLFF	TGTGCCAGCAGCGTTGGCCCGGGTGCCGGTGAAAAACTGTTTTTT
-	TRBD2	TRBV4-1	TRBJ2-3	CASSPGLAVKDTQYF	TGCGCCAGCAGCCCAGGACTAGCGGTGAAGGATACGCAGTATTTT
-	TRBD1	TRBV28	TRBJ1-3	CASSPSGTGVFRNTIYF	TGTGCCAGCAGTCCCTCCGGGACAGGGGTTTTTAGAAACACCATATATTTT
-	TRBD2	TRBV10-1	TRBJ2-3	CASSERRGGPDTQYF	TGCGCCAGCAGTGAGCGGCGGGGGGGCCCGGATACGCAGTATTTT
-	-	TRBV6-5	TRBJ1-2	CASSYSGRLFDGGYTF	TGTGCCAGCAGTTACTCCGGGAGGCTGTTCGACGGGGGCTACACCTTC
-	-	TRBV28	TRBJ1-5	CASSLGGRGGGQPQHF	TGTGCCAGCAGTTTGGGGGGCCGAGGGGGAGGGCAGCCCCAGCATTTT
-	-	TRBV11-2	TRBJ2-4	CASSLQGWAKNIQYF	TGTGCCAGCAGCTTACAGGGTTGGGCCAAAAACATTCAGTACTTC
-	-	TRBV19	TRBJ1-3	CASGNQGSGNTIYF	TGTGCCAGCGGCAACCAGGGGTCGGGAAACACCATATATTTT
-	-	TRBV4-3	TRBJ2-7	CASSPIIRVGLDEQYF	TGCGCCAGCAGCCCAATCATCAGGGTTGGGTTGGACGAGCAGTACTTC
-	-	TRBV5-1	TRBJ2-4	CASSRGAVGSGPKNIQYF	TGCGCCAGCAGCCGGGGGGCTGTGGGAAGTGGGCCCAAAAACATTCAGTACTTC
few	-	TRBV5-1	TRBJ1-2	CASSLPSNGYTF	TGCGCCAGCAGCTTGCCTTCGAATGGCTACACCTTC
-	TRBD2	TRBV5-5	TRBJ2-3	CASSTRDYTDTQYF	TGTGCCAGCAGCACCCGGGACTACACAGATACGCAGTATTTT
-	TRBD1	TRBV10-3	TRBJ1-2	CAIAQGGYGYTF	TGTGCCATCGCGCAGGGGGGCTATGGCTACACCTTC
-	TRBD2	TRBV7-3	TRBJ2-1	CASSSLAGEYNEQFF	TGTGCCAGCAGCTCGCTAGCGGGGGAGTACAATGAGCAGTTCTTC
-	-	TRBV15	TRBJ1-4	CATSRDGGRTNEKLFF	TGTGCCACCAGCAGAGATGGTGGACGGACGAATGAAAAACTGTTTTTT
-	-	TRBV12-3/TRBV12-4	TRBJ1-1	CASSTRQLEAFF	TGTGCCAGCAGTACCAGACAGCTTGAAGCTTTCTTT
once	TRBD1	TRBV7-4	TRBJ1-6	CASSSRLEDRDLTNSPLHF	TGTGCCAGCAGCTCCAGATTAGAGGACAGGGACTTAACCAATTCACCCCTCCACTTT
-	-	TRBV4-2	TRBJ2-2	CASSQADRSTGELFF	TGTGCCAGCAGCCAAGCGGATCGGAGCACCGGGGAGCTGTTTTTT
-	-	TRBV6-2/TRBV6-3	TRBJ2-2	CASSTPGTTTLYTGELFF	TGTGCCAGCAGTACCCCCGGGACGACTACTCTGTACACCGGGGAGCTGTTTTTT
-	-	TRBV5-1	TRBJ1-1	CASRQGQMNTEAFF	TGCGCCAGCAGACAAGGACAGATGAACACTGAAGCTTTCTTT
once	TRBD1	TRBV5-1	TRBJ1-2	CASSEGQNGYTF	TGCGCCAGCAGCGAGGGACAGAATGGCTACACCTTC
-	-	TRBV6-2/TRBV6-3	TRBJ1-6	CASSYKVLTMNSPLHF	TGTGCCAGCAGTTACAAGGTTTTAACGATGAATTCACCCCTCCACTTT
-	TRBD1	TRBV7-2	TRBJ1-1	CASSSNRGGTEAFF	TGTGCCAGCAGCTCTAACAGGGGGGGTACTGAAGCTTTCTTT
-	-	TRBV6-5	TRBJ1-2	CASHPGPNYGYTF	TGTGCCAGCCATCCCGGACCTAACTATGGCTACACCTTC
-	TRBD1	TRBV6-5	TRBJ2-7	CASRTGTASYEQYF	TGTGCCAGCAGGACCGGGACAGCTTCTTACGAGCAGTACTTC
few	-	TRBV3-1/TRBV3-2	TRBJ1-2	CASSQGLNYGYTF	TGTGCCAGCAGCCAGGGCCTGAACTATGGCTACACCTTC
-	-	TRBV28	TRBJ1-5	CASRSPGPSNQPQHF	TGTGCCAGCCGCTCCCCCGGTCCTAGCAATCAGCCCCAGCATTTT
-	-	TRBV7-8	TRBJ1-2	CASSPAFYGYTF	TGTGCCAGCAGCCCTGCTTTCTATGGCTACACCTTC
once	-	TRBV6-5	TRBJ1-5	CASTQGGNQPQHF	TGTGCCAGCACTCAGGGCGGGAATCAGCCCCAGCATTTT
-	-	TRBV4-2	TRBJ1-2	CASSQEWQGFGYTF	TGTGCCAGCAGCCAAGAGTGGCAGGGATTTGGCTACACCTTC
-	TRBD2	TRBV9	TRBJ2-1	CASTVTSGYNEQFF	TGTGCCAGCACCGTGACTAGCGGATACAATGAGCAGTTCTTC
-	TRBD1	TRBV7-9	TRBJ2-3	CASSLGQGDADTQYF	TGTGCCAGCAGCTTAGGACAGGGGGACGCAGATACGCAGTATTTT
-	-	TRBV7-9	TRBJ1-6	CASSLGYNSPLHF	TGTGCCAGCAGCTTAGGTTATAATTCACCCCTCCACTTT
-	-	TRBV24-1	TRBJ1-2	CATSGGVRMSGYTF	TGTGCCACCAGTGGTGGTGTTCGGATGAGTGGCTACACCTTC